Each of the 8 T cell receptor beta chains below was sequenced from the same sample in a study of vaccination and CD4 T cells after COVID-19. Regarding treatment: roughly ten-day PBMC culture with coronavirus spike peptide pools or control peptides (ViraFEST assay). Their antigens are not known. Cultured CD4+ T-cell DNA underwent Oncomine TCR Beta short-read sequencing. TCRdb re-derived calls from the PCR reads in MiXCR, one entry per CDR3 protein. The profile covers tens of thousands of distinct CDR3 sequences, with approximately 56% appearing a single time and about an eighth taken by the ten largest. The sequences come from CD4+ T cells from blood, cultured in vitro, collected after SARS-CoV-2 vaccination. Receptor source: a human donor who received a COVID-19 vaccine.

CDR3 bases: TGCAGTGCTAGAGATACGGTTGGACGGGCGAGTAAGACTGAAGCTTTCTTT. It codes for CSARDTVGRASKTEAFF. This chain uses TRBV20-1 with TRBJ1-1; D unclear. CDR1 is DFQATT and CDR2 is SNEGSKA in the germline V gene (reference sequence). V was trimmed by 0 bases and J by 5 bases, leaving 22 bases between them. The CDR3 has 17 amino acids.

The chain employs TRBV2 and TRBJ1-5; 9 bases are a match to TRBD1. Germline assignment: CDR1 SNHLY and CDR2 FYNNEI. This CDR3 has 15 amino acids. Losses at the gene ends were 8 bases for V and 1 base for J; bases not matched to a gene: 6. The CDR3: CASRPDRGSNQPQHF. DNA of the CDR3: TGTGCCAGCCGCCCGGACAGGGGAAGCAATCAGCCCCAGCATTTT.

This chain connects TRBV21-1 to TRBJ2-7. TRBV21-1 is a pseudogene locus. The CDR3 is made up of 15 amino acids. The CDR3 bases are TGTGCCAGCGGCCTTCCTCTAGACCAGACCTACGAGCAGTACTTC. The encoded protein is CASGLPLDQTYEQYF.

The rearrangement links TRBV30 to TRBJ1-5; D is unclear. Looked up from germline, CDR1 is GTSNPN and CDR2 is SVGIG (reference sequence). This CDR3 region has 13 residues. Trimming left V 0 bases short and J 15 bases short, with 18 bases between. The CDR3 nucleotides read TGTGCCTGGAGTGTACTGGGCTCAGGATTACCGCATTTT. As protein: CAWSVLGSGLPHF.

This clonotype appeared a few times. The rearrangement joins TRBV15 to TRBJ2-2; either TRBD1 or TRBD2 may supply D (5 bases each). Germline loops: CDR1 LNHNV, CDR2 YYDKDF (reference sequence). The germline V and J ends were trimmed by 5 bases and 4 bases, with 14 bases remaining between them. CDR3 length equals 15 residues. This CDR3 is CATSRRSGGTGELFF. CDR3 nucleotides: TGTGCCACCAGCCGCCGATCTGGGGGCACCGGGGAGCTGTTTTTT.

The V call is TRBV30, the J call TRBJ1-2; perhaps TRBD1 as D (6 bases). V shed 3 bases and J shed 2 bases, with 19 bases lying between them. The CDR3 totals 16 residues. Germline V gene sequence: CDR1 GTSNPN, CDR2 SVGIG (reference sequence). In DNA, the CDR3 is TGTGCCTGGAGGACCCACAGGGCTGACCTAAACTATGGCTACACCTTC. Translated, it gives CAWRTHRADLNYGYTF.

The rearrangement uses TRBV19 and TRBJ2-3; 13 bases align to TRBD2. Germline CDR1 reads LNHDA; CDR2 reads SQIVND (reference sequence). The V gene end was trimmed by 5 bases and the J gene end by 2 bases; junction bases not matched to a gene: 7. CDR3 size: 17 residues. The CDR3 DNA sequence: TGTGCCAGTAGTGGAACTAGCGGGGGGGTGATCACAGATACGCAGTATTTT. Its protein is CASSGTSGGVITDTQYF.

The V call is TRBV10-1, the J call TRBJ2-3; TRBD1 is a possible D gene (6 bases). CDR3 length equals 13 residues. CDR1 and CDR2 (germline): WNHNN, SYGVQD (reference sequence). V lost 7 bases, J lost 4 bases, and 12 bases lay in between. CDR3 region: CASIRTEADTQYF. Written as DNA, the CDR3 is TGCGCCAGCATTAGGACAGAAGCAGATACGCAGTATTTT.